The subject of this entry is one TCR beta chain. With approximately 16 and 10 cycles respectively, two nested PCRs were carried out on TCRalpha and TCRbeta cDNA. With the 5' RACE reads reprocessed, TCRdb shows one record per CDR3 protein and no DNA. The sample features about 140,000 distinct CDR3 sequences, with around 1.2% in its top ten. Unsorted whole blood yielded the total RNA, with T cells left unselected. This entry belongs to a study of monozygotic twins with inflammatory bowel disease. The sequence was obtained from a human donor with ulcerative colitis or Crohn's disease, or a healthy co-twin of an affected twin (not recorded which). The sample was blood.

The CDR3 loop reads CSARQGAEEQYF. The rearrangement uses TRBV20-1 and TRBJ2-7; TCRdb's D gene call, TRBD1, goes unchecked for lack of DNA. CDR1 DFQATT and CDR2 SNEGSKA come from the germline V gene (reference sequence). This CDR3 has 12 amino acids.